These 17 T cell receptor beta chains came from one sample sequenced in a study of OX40 agonist ivuxolimab in advanced cancers. Assay used: immunoSEQ multiplex PCR; TCRdb lists only in-frame clones, some missing. The sample has tens of thousands of clones, more than 75% seen once; the top ten hold about 2.7%. This specimen was CD4+ or CD8+ T cells sorted from blood, taken in a trial of the OX40 agonist ivuxolimab. The receptors here all came from an adult with an advanced solid tumor such as melanoma, head and neck, liver or kidney cancer.

V is TRBV18 and J is TRBJ2-3; the D gene is possibly TRBD2 (6 bases). Looked up from germline, CDR1 is KGHSH and CDR2 is LQKENI. The ends were cut back, 3 bases at V and 5 bases at J, with 15 bases in the middle. This CDR3 is 15 amino acids long. This CDR3 is CASSPRGPREDTQYF. In nucleotides, the CDR3 is TGTGCCAGCTCACCCCGGGGCCCGCGGGAAGATACGCAGTATTTT.

The chain joins TRBV7-9 to TRBJ1-2; possible D gene TRBD1, 6 bases. Germline CDR1 SEHNR, CDR2 FQNEAQ (reference sequence). With 7 bases removed from V and 8 bases from J, the gap between germline ends came to 32 bases. The CDR3 contains 18 residues. DNA for the CDR3: TGTGCCAGCACCGCTTTACGTCGGACGGGGGCCCCCCGAGGGGGCTACACCTTC. Protein sequence: CASTALRRTGAPRGGYTF.

Points on this clone: The sample contains more than one DNA sequence encoding this CDR3. The chain is built from TRBV11-1 and TRBJ2-7, with unresolved D. Trimming removed 5 bases from V and 2 bases from J, with 10 bases in between. This CDR3 is 13 amino acids long. Germline CDR1 SGHAT, CDR2 FQDESV (reference sequence). The DNA of the CDR3 is TGTGCCAGCAGCCCTCCTGGGCCCTACGAGCAGTACTTC. It specifies CASSPPGPYEQYF.

The gene calls are TRBV28 and TRBJ2-1; perhaps TRBD2 as D (6 bases). The CDR3 is made up of 12 amino acids. Looked up from germline, CDR1 is MDHEN and CDR2 is SYDVKM. Deletions cut 10 bases from V and 6 bases from J, with 13 bases between. CDR3 DNA sequence: TGTGCCACGGGACTGCCACGCAATGAGCAGTTCTTC. Translated: CATGLPRNEQFF.

The V and J genes are TRBV25-1 and TRBJ2-3, with TRBD2 matching over 9 bases. Germline trimming cut 3 bases from V and 5 bases from J; bases unmatched to any gene: 6. CDR3 length equals 15 residues. Germline CDR1 is MGHDK and CDR2 is SYGVNS. CDR3 protein: CASSEYAGGIDTQYF. CDR3 bases: TGTGCCAGCAGTGAGTACGCGGGGGGGATAGATACGCAGTATTTT.

The chain joins TRBV11-2 to TRBJ2-1; tentative D call: TRBD1 (6 bases). Trimming shortened V by 1 base and J by 8 bases, and 12 bases separated the two germline ends. The CDR3 contains 14 residues. CDR1 is SGHAT and CDR2 is FQNNGV in the germline V gene. In nucleotides, the CDR3 is TGTGCCAGCAGCTTAGTGGTGGGGGCCGATGAGCAGTTCTTC. Protein sequence: CASSLVVGADEQFF. The full variable domain, in which reference TRBV11-2 and TRBJ2-1 provide the parts outside the CDR3, is EAGVAQSPRYKIIEKRQSVAFWCNPISGHATLYWYQQILGQGPKLLIQFQNNGVVDDSQLPKDRFSAERLKGVDSTLKIQPAKLEDSAVYLCASSLVVGADEQFFGPGTRLTVL.

CDR3 in amino acids: CASTGTGYNSPLHF. CDR3 in DNA: TGTGCCAGCACCGGGACAGGGTATAATTCACCCCTCCACTTT. V gene TRBV5-4 combines with J gene TRBJ1-6, with TRBD1 matching 9 bases. This CDR3 region has 14 residues. CDR1 is SGHNT, CDR2 YYREEE, per germline (reference sequence). Trimming took 6 bases from V and 4 from J; bases not matched to a gene: 2.

The V call is TRBV7-8, the J call TRBJ1-2, with TRBD1 matching over 7 bases. Germline values: CDR1 SGHVS, CDR2 FQNEAQ. There are 15 residues in the CDR3. Unmatched junction bases numbered 9, after V lost 6 bases and J lost 2 bases. Here the CDR3 reads CASSSSSTGNYGYTF. DNA for the CDR3: TGTGCCAGCAGTTCCTCCTCGACAGGGAACTATGGCTACACCTTC.

This rearrangement joins TRBV28 to TRBJ1-2; D ambiguous. V was trimmed by 2 bases and J by 8 bases, leaving 9 bases between them. The germline CDR1 and CDR2 sequences are MDHEN and SYDVKM. The CDR3 is 12 amino acids. CDR3: CASSLNNGGYTF. The DNA of the CDR3 is TGTGCCAGCAGTTTAAATAACGGGGGCTACACCTTC.

The CDR3 sequence is CASSLTHQPQHF. The CDR3 DNA reads as TGTGCCAGCAGCTTAACCCATCAGCCCCAGCATTTT. The chain is built from TRBV7-8 and TRBJ1-5, with unresolved D. Germline CDR1 and CDR2: SGHVS and FQNEAQ. V dropped 2 bases and J dropped 5 bases, with 4 bases sitting between them. The CDR3 has 12 amino acids.

The rearrangement uses TRBV7-9 and TRBJ2-1, with TRBD2 matching over 9 bases. This CDR3 contains 13 residues. After removal of 7 bases from V and 13 bases from J, the junction contained 11 bases not matched to a gene. Germline assignment: CDR1 SEHNR and CDR2 FQNEAQ (reference sequence). The CDR3 loop reads CASTSRGLAIQFF. CDR3 in DNA: TGTGCCAGCACCTCCAGAGGACTAGCGATCCAGTTCTTC.

The V and J genes are TRBV15 and TRBJ2-7, with D hard to call. The CDR3 consists of 12 residues. Germline V gives CDR1 LNHNV, CDR2 YYDKDF (reference sequence). Trimming removed 3 bases at V and 5 bases at J, with 8 bases between. CDR3 nucleotide sequence: TGTGCCACCAGCAGTAACGTCAACGAGCAGTACTTC. It translates to CATSSNVNEQYF.

CDR3 coding DNA: TGTGCCAGCAGTTCTACAGGGGGCGGGGACTACGAGCAGTACTTC. It specifies CASSSTGGGDYEQYF. This chain joins TRBV28 and TRBJ2-7; 9 bases match TRBD1. The CDR3 length is 15 residues. Germline V gene lookup returns CDR1 MDHEN and CDR2 SYDVKM. After removal of 4 bases from V and 3 bases from J, the junction contained 7 bases not matched to a gene.

This chain links TRBV6-6 with TRBJ2-7; 8 bases agree with TRBD1. CDR1 is MNHNY and CDR2 is SVGAGI in the germline V gene (reference sequence). After removal of 6 bases from V and 3 bases from J, the junction contained 7 bases not matched to a gene. The CDR3 spans 14 residues. The CDR3 loop reads CASRDRVLYYEQYF. The DNA for the CDR3 is TGTGCCAGCAGGGACAGGGTTCTATACTACGAGCAGTACTTC.

The chain carries TRBV7-3 and TRBJ1-1; 7 nucleotides line up with TRBD1. CDR3 size: 13 residues. The V segment lost 5 bases and the J segment 8 bases; nucleotides outside the gene matches: 8. CDR1 and CDR2 from the germline V gene are SGHTA and FQGTGA. The CDR3 reads CASSPGTDQEAFF. The DNA for the CDR3 is TGTGCCAGCAGCCCCGGGACAGACCAAGAAGCTTTCTTT.

The chain joins TRBV5-1 to TRBJ1-1; D unclear. V lost 0 bases and J 0 bases, leaving 12 bases between the germline ends. The length of the CDR3 is 16 residues. From germline, CDR1 is SGHRS and CDR2 YFSETQ. The CDR3 nucleotides are TGCGCCAGCAGCTTGGACAGACTTAACATGAACACTGAAGCTTTCTTT. This translates into CASSLDRLNMNTEAFF.

This chain connects TRBV19 to TRBJ1-5, with unresolved D. The CDR3 covers 12 residues. Trimming left V 9 bases short and J 3 bases short, with 9 bases between. Germline V lookup: CDR1 LNHDA, CDR2 SQIVND (reference sequence). The chain's CDR3 is CASRRPNQPQHF. As DNA, the CDR3 is TGTGCCAGCCGTAGACCCAATCAGCCCCAGCATTTT.